What follows are 20 T cell receptor beta chains derived from one specimen sequenced in a study of molecular identifiers for immune sequencing clone quantification. TCRdb called the PCR reads again in MiXCR, with one record for every CDR3 protein. The sample yields around 300,000 distinct CDR3 sequences, roughly 24% seen once. Sequencing used naive CD8+ T cells from blood, with Jurkat cell RNA spiked in. Noted subset: FACS-sorted CD8+CD4-CCR7+CD45RA+ naive T cells. All receptors derive from a human donor in good health. Some libraries in this study had Jurkat cell RNA spiked in.

V and J are TRBV5-1 and TRBJ2-3; a weak D match, TRBD1 (6 bases). The germline V and J ends were trimmed by 1 base and 2 bases, with 8 bases remaining between them. Germline loops: CDR1 SGHRS, CDR2 YFSETQ. The CDR3 extends over 14 amino acids. CDR3 bases: TGCGCCAGCAGCTTGTGGACAGACACAGATACGCAGTATTTT. Translation gives CASSLWTDTDTQYF.

This clonotype was recorded many times. The chain joins TRBV9 to TRBJ1-1; no clear D gene. The CDR3 totals 14 residues. V lost 0 bases to trimming and J lost 3 bases, with 9 bases between them. Germline CDR1 is SGDLS and CDR2 is YYNGEE. The CDR3 region is CASSVGTMDTEAFF. The CDR3 region has the DNA TGTGCCAGCAGCGTAGGGACGATGGACACTGAAGCTTTCTTT.

Comments on this clonotype: A much more abundant neighbour one base away suggests this may be a read error. The genes are TRBV12-3 or TRBV12-4 and TRBJ2-1; D gene unclear. The CDR3 length is 13 residues. CDR3 residues: CVSSLPRAGEQFF. The CDR3 DNA sequence: TGTGTCAGCAGTCTGCCTAGAGCCGGTGAGCAGTTCTTC.

This clonotype was recorded at least ten times. The chain recombines TRBV5-1 with TRBJ2-7; D is possibly TRBD2 (6 bases). Germline-derived CDR1 and CDR2 are SGHRS and YFSETQ. V lost 3 bases, J lost 6 bases, and 16 bases lay in between. This CDR3 has 14 amino acids. CDR3 nucleotide sequence: TGCGCCAGCAGCTCGGACGGATGGGGAGGCGAGCAGTACTTC. It yields the protein CASSSDGWGGEQYF.

The chain has TRBV4-1 and TRBJ1-1; TRBD1 is a possible D gene (5 bases). Germline loops: CDR1 MGHRA, CDR2 YSYEKL. The CDR3 contains 16 residues. V was clipped by 3 bases and J by 1 base, with 15 bases between them. In DNA, the CDR3 is TGCGCCAGCAGCCAGGAGGGGCCATCTGAGAACACTGAAGCTTTCTTT. Protein product: CASSQEGPSENTEAFF.

This clonotype was detected ten times or more. The chain couples TRBV27 to TRBJ1-1; 8 nucleotides match TRBD1. J gave up 0 bases and V 5 bases, and 5 bases lay outside the gene matches. Germline V lookup: CDR1 MNHEY, CDR2 SMNVEV (reference sequence). The CDR3 has 15 amino acids. In DNA, the CDR3 is TGTGCCAGCAGTCCCGGACAGGGTTTGAACACTGAAGCTTTCTTT. Protein product: CASSPGQGLNTEAFF.

The J gene is TRBJ1-1, the V gene TRBV2; D is perhaps TRBD1 (5 bases). V was shortened by 11 bases and J by 3 bases, with 13 bases between the two germline ends. Germline V gene data show CDR1 as SNHLY and CDR2 as FYNNEI. The length of the CDR3 is 12 residues. This CDR3 reads CASGQKDTEAFF. In nucleotides, the CDR3 is TGTGCCTCAGGACAAAAGGACACTGAAGCTTTCTTT.

CDR3 sequence: CAIGRLAGAIYEQYF. DNA of the CDR3: TGTGCCATCGGTAGACTAGCGGGCGCCATCTACGAGCAGTACTTC. The chain carries TRBV10-3 and TRBJ2-7; 10 bases fit TRBD2. Germline CDR1 reads ENHRY; CDR2 reads SYGVKD. CDR3 size: 15 residues. V was pared by 8 bases and J by 3 bases, with 10 bases of the junction left unmatched.

This clonotype came up a few times. V gene TRBV28 combines with J gene TRBJ2-1, with 8 bases that match TRBD2. Losses at the gene ends were 3 bases for V and 7 bases for J; bases not matched to a gene: 8. CDR3 length: 15 amino acids. Per the germline V gene, CDR1 is MDHEN and CDR2 is SYDVKM. Here the CDR3 reads CASSFRGLAANEQFF. CDR3 DNA: TGTGCCAGCAGTTTCCGTGGACTAGCAGCAAATGAGCAGTTCTTC. The variable domain in full, completed from reference TRBV28 and TRBJ2-1, reads DVKVTQSSRYLVKRTGEKVFLECVQDMDHENMFWYRQDPGLGLRLIYFSYDVKMKEKGDIPEGYSVSREKKERFSLILESASTNQTSMYLCASSFRGLAANEQFFGPGTRLTVL.

The chain joins TRBV4-3 to TRBJ2-2, with 12 bases lining up with TRBD2. This CDR3 contains 19 residues. With 0 bases clipped from V and 3 bases from J, the junction kept 8 bases outside the gene matches. Germline CDR1 and CDR2: LGHNA and YSLEER. For the CDR3, the DNA is TGCGCCAGCAGCCAAGATATACCTAGCGGGGGGGCCGACACCGGGGAGCTGTTTTTT. Amino acid sequence: CASSQDIPSGGADTGELFF.

This clonotype was observed at least ten times. Germline and junction disagree at one end, which may indicate a read error. The J gene is TRBJ1-1, the V gene TRBV15, with D possibly being TRBD1 (5 bases). The CDR3 runs 12 residues. Germline values: CDR1 LNHNV, CDR2 YYDKDF (reference sequence). The CDR3 protein is CATSRENTEAFF. The CDR3 DNA follows: TGTGCCACAAGCAGGGAGAACACTGAAGCTTTCTTT.

This clonotype has just a few counts. The CDR3 nucleotides read TGTGCCAGCAGTCTCGGTCCAGGGGGGAACTACGAGCAGTACTTC. Protein: CASSLGPGGNYEQYF. V usage is TRBV6-2 or TRBV6-3 and J usage is TRBJ2-7, with D possibly TRBD1 on 7 matching bases. The CDR3 is made up of 15 amino acids. Germline V lookup: CDR1 MNHEY, CDR2 SVGEGT. Trimming left V 5 bases short and J 3 bases short, with 17 bases between.

This clonotype was detected only a few times. CDR3 in DNA: TGCGCCAGCAGCCAAGACGCCCACAACTCCTACGAGCAGTACTTC. It is translated as CASSQDAHNSYEQYF. V usage is TRBV4-1 and J usage is TRBJ2-7; no definite D call. Per germline, CDR1 MGHRA and CDR2 YSYEKL. Deletions cut 0 bases from V and 0 bases from J, with 9 bases between. CDR3 length: 15 amino acids.

This rearrangement joins TRBV28 to TRBJ2-5; D could derive from TRBD1 or TRBD2 (5 bases each). CDR3 size: 14 residues. Trimming cost V 3 bases and J 6 bases, with 14 bases left between them. Germline loops: CDR1 MDHEN, CDR2 SYDVKM. The CDR3 coding sequence is TGTGCCAGCAGTTTCGGCCGGGGCTTGAAGACCCAGTACTTC. Residues: CASSFGRGLKTQYF.

The rearrangement uses TRBV19 and TRBJ1-1, with TRBD1 matching over 10 bases. This CDR3 contains 15 residues. CDR1 and CDR2 (germline): LNHDA, SQIVND (reference sequence). Trimming cost V 3 bases and J 2 bases; bases outside gene matches: 3. CDR3 region: CASSMTGGANTEAFF. The CDR3 nucleotides are TGTGCCAGTAGTATGACAGGGGGCGCCAACACTGAAGCTTTCTTT.

A few counts support this clonotype. V usage is TRBV28 and J usage is TRBJ2-5; D might be TRBD1 or TRBD2, each matching 7 bases. CDR3 length equals 17 residues. Germline V gene data show CDR1 as MDHEN and CDR2 as SYDVKM. Trimming stripped 8 bases from V and 5 bases from J, with 27 bases between. This CDR3 is CASRTRKHDREGETQYF. The CDR3, as DNA: TGTGCCAGCCGAACAAGAAAACACGACAGGGAGGGCGAGACCCAGTACTTC.

Many counts were recorded for this clonotype. The chain is built from TRBV4-1 and TRBJ1-4; possible D gene TRBD1, 5 bases. V lost 3 bases to trimming and J lost 5 bases, with 13 bases between them. This CDR3 spans 15 amino acids. CDR1 and CDR2 (germline): MGHRA, YSYEKL. The CDR3 spells CASSHRTSANEKLFF. As DNA, the CDR3 is TGCGCCAGCAGCCACAGGACATCGGCGAATGAAAAACTGTTTTTT.

This clonotype was recorded many times. The chain links TRBV27 to TRBJ1-5; D might be TRBD1 (5 bases). The CDR3 length is 14 residues. The germline V and J ends were trimmed by 6 bases and 5 bases, with 14 bases remaining between them. The germline V gene has CDR1 MNHEY and CDR2 SMNVEV (reference sequence). The CDR3 spells CASSPRVSDQPQHF. The CDR3 nucleotides are TGTGCCAGCAGCCCCAGGGTATCCGATCAGCCCCAGCATTTT.

Concerning this clonotype: A much bigger clone sits one base away, suggesting this may be a read error. V gene TRBV7-9 combines with J gene TRBJ2-7; TRBD2 aligns across 10 bases. This CDR3 comprises 15 residues. Germline-derived CDR1 and CDR2 are SEHNR and FQNEAQ (reference sequence). In nucleotides, the CDR3 is TGTGCCAGCAGCCGCCTAACTAGCGGGGCCTACGAGCGGTACTTC. It translates to CASSRLTSGAYERYF.

Of note for this clonotype: A much more abundant neighbour one base away suggests this may be a read error. The CDR3 region has the DNA TGTGCCAGCAGTCCAGAACAGTCCCCGTCGGCCGAAGACATTCAGTACTTC. Residues: CASSPEQSPSAEDIQYF. This chain joins TRBV28 and TRBJ2-4; no definite D call. Germline V CDR1 and CDR2: MDHEN, SYDVKM. The CDR3 runs to 17 residues. Trimming stripped 5 bases from V and 8 bases from J, with 25 bases between.